This entry lists 5 T cell receptor beta chains sequenced from one sample in a study of T cells in Graves' hyperthyroidism and ophthalmopathy. Amplification yielded TCR beta CDR3 regions, with RNA transcripts as the source. With the HTBI primer set, the TCR CDR3 went through a first round of RT-PCR. MiXCR, run by TCRdb on the multiplex PCR reads, gives a single entry per CDR3 protein. Of around 420,000 distinct CDR3 sequences detected, approximately 14% appear once; the ten largest clones hold 14%. The sequencing sample was made of blood. These receptor sequences come from a woman between 18 and 30 years old with Graves' hyperthyroidism.

This rearrangement joins TRBV7-9 to TRBJ2-7; 9 bases map to TRBD2. The CDR3 length is 14 residues. Germline CDR1 and CDR2: SEHNR and FQNEAQ (reference sequence). After removal of 2 bases from V and 4 bases from J, the junction contained 3 bases not matched to a gene. The CDR3 DNA follows: TGTGCCAGCAGCTTACCTAGCGGGAAGTACGAGCAGTACTTC. Its protein is CASSLPSGKYEQYF.

As for this clonotype: A read error may account for a junction end that differs from germline. The chain combines TRBV29-1 with TRBJ2-7; 9 bases match TRBD1. Per the germline V gene, CDR1 is SQVTM and CDR2 is ANQGSEA. This CDR3 region has 15 residues. The CDR3 reads CSVADGTGFPYKQYF. In nucleotides, the CDR3 is TGCAGCGTCGCCGACGGGACAGGGTTCCCCTACAAGCAGTACTTC.

Written as DNA, the CDR3 is TGCGCCAGCAGCTTGAAGCGGACTAGCGGGGGGGGGAACACCGGGGAGCTGTTTTTT. Its translation is CASSLKRTSGGGNTGELFF. The chain combines TRBV5-1 with TRBJ2-2; 15 nucleotides align to TRBD2. Germline CDR1 SGHRS, CDR2 YFSETQ. The junction had 5 bases not matched to a gene; V was cut back by 1 base and J by 1 base. This CDR3 contains 19 residues. Based on the CDR3 plus reference TRBV5-1 and TRBJ2-2, the full variable domain is KAGVTQTPRYLIKTRGQQVTLSCSPISGHRSVSWYQQTPGQGLQFLFEYFSETQRNKGNFPGRFSGRQFSNSRSEMNVSTLELGDSALYLCASSLKRTSGGGNTGELFFGEGSRLTVL.

This clonotype was seen more than once but under ten times. The V and J genes are TRBV24-1 and TRBJ2-1; D is perhaps TRBD2 (7 bases). Looked up from germline, CDR1 is KGHDR and CDR2 is SFDVKD. The CDR3 runs to 17 residues. With 9 bases removed from V and 0 bases from J, the gap between germline ends came to 20 bases. The CDR3 protein is CATGAGPRGASYNEQFF. CDR3 bases: TGTGCCACCGGGGCAGGGCCCCGGGGGGCCTCCTACAATGAGCAGTTCTTC.

This sequence joins TRBV4-1 and TRBJ2-5; 8 nucleotides match TRBD2. Germline-derived CDR1 and CDR2 are MGHRA and YSYEKL. This CDR3 contains 16 residues. J lost 3 bases, V lost 3 bases, and 9 bases had no gene match. The CDR3 region is CASSHEGLALKETQYF. The CDR3 coding sequence is TGCGCCAGCAGCCATGAAGGACTAGCCCTCAAAGAGACCCAGTACTTC.